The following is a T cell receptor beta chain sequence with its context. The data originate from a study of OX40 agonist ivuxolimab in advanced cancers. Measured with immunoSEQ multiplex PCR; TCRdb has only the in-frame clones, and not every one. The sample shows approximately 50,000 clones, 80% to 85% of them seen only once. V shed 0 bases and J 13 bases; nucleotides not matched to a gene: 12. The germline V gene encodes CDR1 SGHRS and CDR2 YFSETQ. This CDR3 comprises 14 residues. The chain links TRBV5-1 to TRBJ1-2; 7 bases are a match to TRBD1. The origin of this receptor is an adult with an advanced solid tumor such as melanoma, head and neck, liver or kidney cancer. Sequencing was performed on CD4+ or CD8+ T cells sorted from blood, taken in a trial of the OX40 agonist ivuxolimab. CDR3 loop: CASSLEVGTACCTF. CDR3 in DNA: TGCGCCAGCAGCTTGGAGGTGGGGACAGCTTGCTGCACCTTC. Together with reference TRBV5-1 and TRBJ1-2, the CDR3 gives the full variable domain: KAGVTQTPRYLIKTRGQQVTLSCSPISGHRSVSWYQQTPGQGLQFLFEYFSETQRNKGNFPGRFSGRQFSNSRSEMNVSTLELGDSALYLCASSLEVGTACCTFGSGTRLTVV.